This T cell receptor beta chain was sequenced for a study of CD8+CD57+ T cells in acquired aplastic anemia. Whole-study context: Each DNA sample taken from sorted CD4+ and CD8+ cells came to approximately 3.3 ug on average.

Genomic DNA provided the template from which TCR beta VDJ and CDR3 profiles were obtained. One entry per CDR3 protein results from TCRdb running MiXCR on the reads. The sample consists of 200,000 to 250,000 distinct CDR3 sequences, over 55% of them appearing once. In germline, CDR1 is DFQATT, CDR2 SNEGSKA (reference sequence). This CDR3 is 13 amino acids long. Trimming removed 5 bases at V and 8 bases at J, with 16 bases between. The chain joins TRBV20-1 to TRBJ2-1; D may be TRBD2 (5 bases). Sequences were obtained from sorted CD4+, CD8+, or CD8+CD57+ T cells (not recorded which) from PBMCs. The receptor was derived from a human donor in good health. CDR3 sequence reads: CSAPRDLGDEQFF. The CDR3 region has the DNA TGCAGTGCTCCTCGAGATCTGGGAGATGAGCAGTTCTTC.